This T cell receptor (beta chain) is from a study of shared clonotypes between healthy human individuals. The CDR3 spans 12 residues. CDR1 is LGHNT, CDR2 FRNRAP, per germline. The germline V and J ends were trimmed by 5 bases and 4 bases, with 8 bases remaining between them. The assay was immunoSEQ multiplex PCR, and TCRdb's table has in-frame clones only and misses some. The sample shows over 1.4 million clones, 96% of them seen only once. This sequence joins TRBV12-5 and TRBJ1-2, with D unclear. The sequence derives from a man aged 25-45 years in good health. The sequenced sample was naive CD4+ T cells sorted from blood. Subset specified: CD45RA+ positively selected. CDR3: CASGGWSYGYTF. In nucleotides, the CDR3 is TGTGCTAGTGGTGGGTGGAGCTATGGCTACACCTTC.